Below, one TCR beta chain is given with its context. Germline CDR1 LNHDA, CDR2 SQIVND (reference sequence). This CDR3 is 15 amino acids long. The V and J ends lost 7 bases and 1 base, in that order; junction bases with no gene match: 7. In the source study's methods: For nucleated cells, counts were estimated from reference gene primer amplification. Method: immunoSEQ multiplex PCR; TCRdb's copy keeps in-frame clones and lacks some. V and J calls and clone size come straight from that table; D and trimming were deduced from the DNA. The profile shows tens of thousands of clones, 82% of them singletons. The sample is drawn from a study of blood T cell repertoires in COVID-19.

Sequenced material: peripheral blood. This chain connects TRBV19 to TRBJ1-5, with 7 bases lining up with TRBD1. This clonotype was sampled from a woman in her fifties or sixties with acute or convalescent COVID-19. As DNA, the CDR3 is TGTGCCAGTAACCTAGGGGGCGGAAGCAATCAGCCCCAGCATTTT. Protein product: CASNLGGGSNQPQHF. The full variable domain, completed using reference TRBV19 and TRBJ1-5, is DGGITQSPKYLFRKEGQNVTLSCEQNLNHDAMYWYRQDPGQGLRLIYYSQIVNDFQKGDIAEGYSVSREKKESFPLTVTSAQKNPTAFYLCASNLGGGSNQPQHFGDGTRLSIL.